The 25 T cell receptor beta chains listed next were all sequenced from one sample in a study of shared clonotypes between healthy human individuals (dated by TCRdb to the early 2020s). CD8 naive samples were CD45RO-negative cells positively selected for CCR7, giving a CD45RA+CCR7+ population that excluded TemRA cells. Libraries came from the immunoSEQ multiplex PCR assay. Held by TCRdb, this immuneACCESS table contains in-frame sequences only and omits some clones. Under half of the omission traces to an unresolved V gene where checked; the cause of the rest is unknown. The sample yields over 2,000,000 clones; about 94% were counted once. The top ten clonotypes cover about 1.7% of the sample. Sequencing used naive CD8+ T cells from PBMCs. This sample's cell subset or site label indicates: CD45RA+CCR7+. The receptors shown here come from a young man in good health. Some clones in this sample may be carry-over from other donors' samples.

This clone was seen a handful of times. J is TRBJ1-1 and V is TRBV18; D unclear. The CDR3 is 14 residues long. The germline V gene encodes CDR1 KGHSH and CDR2 LQKENI. Trimming took 6 bases from V and 2 from J, leaving 13 bases between them. This CDR3 is CASSLARSNTEAFF. The CDR3 DNA sequence: TGTGCCAGCTCGCTCGCCAGAAGTAACACTGAAGCTTTCTTT.

This sequence joins TRBV5-6 and TRBJ2-1; 7 bases line up with TRBD2. CDR3 length equals 15 residues. The ends lost 1 base at V and 4 bases at J; junction bases unmatched: 5. Germline V gene sequence: CDR1 SGHDT, CDR2 YYEEEE. The CDR3 sequence is CASSLMSSGYNEQFF. As DNA, the CDR3 is TGTGCCAGCAGCTTGATGTCTAGCGGATACAATGAGCAGTTCTTC. Supplemented by reference TRBV5-6 and TRBJ2-1, the full variable domain reads DAGVTQSPTHLIKTRGQQVTLRCSPKSGHDTVSWYQQALGQGPQFIFQYYEEEERQRGNFPDRFSGHQFPNYSSELNVNALLLGDSALYLCASSLMSSGYNEQFFGPGTRLTVL.

J is TRBJ2-4 and V is TRBV7-9; possible D gene TRBD2, 5 bases. The CDR3 spans 14 residues. Trimming shortened V by 1 base and J by 3 bases, and 7 bases separated the two germline ends. Germline V gives CDR1 SEHNR, CDR2 FQNEAQ (reference sequence). Here the CDR3 DNA reads TGTGCCAGCAGCTTAGGAGGACTCAAAAACATTCAGTACTTC. This gives the protein CASSLGGLKNIQYF.

This rearrangement joins TRBV7-9 to TRBJ2-7; TRBD1 matches at 7 bases. Germline CDR1 is SEHNR and CDR2 is FQNEAQ (reference sequence). V was clipped by 5 bases and J by 0 bases; unmatched bases: 7. The CDR3 totals 15 residues. CDR3 residues: CASSDRDSSSYEQYF. CDR3 nucleotide sequence: TGTGCCAGCAGCGACAGGGACAGCAGCTCCTACGAGCAGTACTTC.

The CDR3 nucleotides are TGCGCCAGCAGCTACATGACTAGCAGCACCGGGGAGCTGTTTTTT. Its protein is CASSYMTSSTGELFF. The gene calls are TRBV5-1 and TRBJ2-2, with TRBD2 matching 7 bases. The ends lost 3 bases at V and 4 bases at J; junction bases unmatched: 6. The CDR3 runs 15 residues. Germline V lookup: CDR1 SGHRS, CDR2 YFSETQ.

This clone appeared once. This chain connects TRBV9 to TRBJ2-1; 10 positions match TRBD2. CDR1 is SGDLS, CDR2 YYNGEE, per germline. The length of the CDR3 is 17 residues. Trimming removed 0 bases from V and 8 bases from J; junction bases left unmatched: 11. The CDR3 sequence is CASSVDNSGRPWDEQFF. CDR3 in DNA: TGTGCCAGCAGCGTAGATAATAGCGGGAGGCCCTGGGATGAGCAGTTCTTC.

The chain uses TRBV5-1 and TRBJ2-7; 9 bases agree with TRBD1. CDR3 length: 14 amino acids. Germline V CDR1 and CDR2: SGHRS, YFSETQ. V gave up 3 bases and J gave up 3 bases; unmatched junction bases: 4. The CDR3 nucleotides read TGCGCCAGCAGCTCCGGGACAGGGTACTACGAGCAGTACTTC. Residues: CASSSGTGYYEQYF.

The chain carries TRBV4-3 and TRBJ2-3; TRBD2 aligns across 7 bases. The CDR3 covers 14 residues. V lost 6 bases and J lost 6; bases outside the gene matches: 9. Germline V gives CDR1 LGHNA, CDR2 YSLEER. The CDR3 region is CASSAGTTSDTQYF. CDR3 sequence (DNA): TGCGCCAGCAGTGCCGGGACTACATCTGATACGCAGTATTTT.

With regard to this clone: In the same sample, other DNA sequences code for this CDR3. The chain uses TRBV19 and TRBJ1-5; D unresolved. CDR1 is LNHDA and CDR2 is SQIVND in the germline V gene (reference sequence). The CDR3 is 15 residues long. V was trimmed by 3 bases and J by 0 bases, leaving 9 bases between them. Here the CDR3 DNA reads TGTGCCAGTAGTATGGTAGGCATTAGCAATCAGCCCCAGCATTTT. As protein: CASSMVGISNQPQHF.

The chain is built from TRBV18 and TRBJ2-7; unclear D gene. Germline V lookup: CDR1 KGHSH, CDR2 LQKENI. The CDR3 is 12 residues long. With 4 bases removed from V and 2 bases from J, the gap between germline ends came to 6 bases. The DNA for the CDR3 is TGTGCCAGCTCACTAAACACCTACGAGCAGTACTTC. It encodes CASSLNTYEQYF.

The chain has TRBV27 and TRBJ1-2; the match to TRBD1 covers 8 bases. The V gene end was trimmed by 4 bases and the J gene end by 2 bases; junction bases not matched to a gene: 3. The length of the CDR3 is 14 residues. Germline loops: CDR1 MNHEY, CDR2 SMNVEV (reference sequence). The CDR3 bases are TGTGCCAGCAGTTACAGGGGGGGAAACTATGGCTACACCTTC. Protein sequence: CASSYRGGNYGYTF.

The V call is TRBV6-5, the J call TRBJ2-5; unclear D gene. CDR1 and CDR2 from the germline V gene are MNHEY and SVGAGI. V lost 2 bases, J lost 4 bases, and 8 bases lay in between. The CDR3 sequence is 13 residues long. The CDR3, as DNA: TGTGCCAGCAGTTACGGGGAAATAGAGACCCAGTACTTC. This translates into CASSYGEIETQYF.

This rearrangement joins TRBV5-4 to TRBJ1-6; D remains unclear. The CDR3 sequence is 14 residues long. Germline lookup yields CDR1 SGHNT and CDR2 YYREEE (reference sequence). Deletions cut 4 bases from V and 12 bases from J, with 17 bases between. The CDR3 DNA follows: TGTGCCAGCAGCAGAGCCAGAGAGTCGCTACCCCTCCACTTT. Translated, it gives CASSRARESLPLHF.

This chain joins TRBV6-5 and TRBJ2-3; 8 nucleotides match TRBD2. Trimming took 7 bases from V and 4 from J; bases not matched to a gene: 7. The CDR3 extends over 14 amino acids. CDR1 is MNHEY, CDR2 SVGAGI, per germline. For the CDR3, the DNA is TGTGCCAGCAACGGGAGGGCGACCCCAGATACGCAGTATTTT. Translation gives CASNGRATPDTQYF.

This clone is a singleton in its sample. The rearrangement uses TRBV14 and TRBJ2-1; 11 bases are a match to TRBD2. CDR1 and CDR2 from the germline V gene are SGHDN and FVKESK. There are 15 residues in the CDR3. With 4 bases clipped from V and 3 bases from J, the junction kept 2 bases outside the gene matches. The CDR3 DNA sequence: TGTGCCAGCAGCCCGGGACTAGCGGTCTACAATGAGCAGTTCTTC. Amino acid sequence: CASSPGLAVYNEQFF.

The V gene is TRBV27, the J gene TRBJ1-2; maybe TRBD1 (6 bases). Per germline, CDR1 MNHEY and CDR2 SMNVEV (reference sequence). Trimming took off 6 bases at V and 0 bases at J, with 17 bases between the two ends. This CDR3 spans 16 amino acids. CDR3 DNA: TGTGCCAGCAGAAGTTTCACAGGGCCTACTAACTATGGCTACACCTTC. Protein product: CASRSFTGPTNYGYTF.

V gene TRBV2 combines with J gene TRBJ2-2, with TRBD1 matching over 12 bases. In germline, CDR1 is SNHLY, CDR2 FYNNEI. This CDR3 contains 17 residues. Trimming removed 5 bases from V and 5 bases from J; junction bases left unmatched: 9. The CDR3 coding sequence is TGTGCCAGCAGTTCGTACGGGACAGGGGGCGGGACCGGGGAGCTGTTTTTT. Its protein is CASSSYGTGGGTGELFF. The whole variable domain, remainder taken from reference TRBV2 and TRBJ2-2, is EPEVTQTPSHQVTQMGQEVILRCVPISNHLYFYWYRQILGQKVEFLVSFYNNEISEKSEIFDDQFSVERPDGSNFTLKIRSTKLEDSAMYFCASSSYGTGGGTGELFFGEGSRLTVL.

The J gene is TRBJ1-2, the V gene TRBV4-1; TRBD1 matches at 7 bases. CDR3 size: 18 residues. Germline CDR1 MGHRA, CDR2 YSYEKL. J gave up 0 bases and V 1 base, and 11 bases lay outside the gene matches. The CDR3 protein is CASSQVRGLKISNYGYTF. In DNA form, the CDR3 reads TGCGCCAGCAGCCAAGTTAGGGGGCTCAAAATTTCTAACTATGGCTACACCTTC.

This chain uses TRBV18 with TRBJ2-5; 7 nucleotides match TRBD1. Trimming at V came to 3 bases and at J to 2 bases, leaving 6 bases not matched to a gene. CDR3 length: 15 residues. Germline V gene lookup returns CDR1 KGHSH and CDR2 LQKENI. CDR3 sequence: CASSPLGTVQETQYF. The CDR3 DNA is TGTGCCAGCTCACCGCTTGGGACAGTGCAAGAGACCCAGTACTTC.

This chain uses TRBV27 with TRBJ2-3, with D unresolved. The V gene lost 7 bases and the J gene lost 5 bases, with 10 bases spanning the gap. CDR1 and CDR2 from the germline V gene are MNHEY and SMNVEV (reference sequence). The CDR3 is 12 amino acids. CDR3 DNA: TGTGCCAGCATCCCCTCCGGAGATACGCAGTATTTT. The encoded protein is CASIPSGDTQYF.

This sequence joins TRBV27 and TRBJ2-5, with 10 bases aligning to TRBD2. Germline V CDR1 and CDR2: MNHEY, SMNVEV (reference sequence). With 3 bases clipped from V and 1 base from J, the junction kept 2 bases outside the gene matches. This CDR3 region has 15 residues. In DNA form, the CDR3 reads TGTGCCAGCAGTTTGTGGACTAGCGGCCAAGAGACCCAGTACTTC. It translates to CASSLWTSGQETQYF.

The chain combines TRBV10-3 with TRBJ2-7; D might be TRBD1 (5 bases). Trimming stripped 0 bases from V and 2 bases from J, with 11 bases between. This CDR3 is 15 amino acids long. Germline CDR1 and CDR2: ENHRY and SYGVKD. The CDR3 DNA follows: TGTGCCATCAGTGAGTCGATTCAGGGCCCCTACGAGCAGTACTTC. Residues: CAISESIQGPYEQYF.

The DNA of the CDR3 is TGTGCCAGCAGCTTTCTCCTTGGGCGGGGCACCGGGGAGCTGTTTTTT. It codes for CASSFLLGRGTGELFF. The chain has TRBV7-9 and TRBJ2-2, with D possibly TRBD2 on 6 matching bases. CDR3 length: 16 residues. Germline CDR1 reads SEHNR; CDR2 reads FQNEAQ (reference sequence). The V end was cut by 3 bases, the J end by 4 bases, with 15 bases between.

This clone was recorded only once. This chain connects TRBV7-9 to TRBJ2-5; 10 nucleotides agree with TRBD2. The CDR3 is made up of 17 amino acids. CDR1 is SEHNR, CDR2 FQNEAQ, per germline (reference sequence). Trimming removed 3 bases from V and 4 bases from J; junction bases left unmatched: 11. The CDR3 loop reads CASSFISSGSTRETQYF. As DNA, the CDR3 is TGTGCCAGCAGCTTTATATCTAGCGGGAGTACAAGAGAGACCCAGTACTTC.

A single count supports this clone. V usage is TRBV5-6 and J usage is TRBJ2-1; 7 bases line up with TRBD2. The trim removed 0 bases at V and 2 bases at J, leaving 8 bases unmatched. The CDR3 spans 17 residues. Per germline, CDR1 SGHDT and CDR2 YYEEEE. CDR3 in amino acids: CASSLESSGVTYNEQFF. Here the CDR3 DNA reads TGTGCCAGCAGCTTGGAGTCTAGCGGAGTGACCTACAATGAGCAGTTCTTC.